These 23 T cell receptor beta chains share one sample of origin, sequenced in a study of blood T cells in healthy people across ages (dated by TCRdb to 2013 to 2016). Receptor amplification or capture employed 5' RACE. The instrument was an Illumina HiSeq 2500. The second PCR ran for about 7 to 11 cycles and used a J-beta primer mix along with a sample-barcoded 5' primer. Through fastp at Q25 and MiXCR, TCRdb rebuilt clones from the public reads, retaining in-frame beta chains. Rows are unified per CDR3 protein, each entry keeping the most common DNA and genes. This sample gives around 500,000 distinct CDR3 sequences in total; roughly 43% of them show up just once. Of the sample, just under 25% is held by the ten largest clones. The sequenced sample was blood. Receptor source: a man aged 80 or over in good health.

This clonotype was recorded many times. J is TRBJ2-7 and V is TRBV7-9; 9 bases agree with TRBD2. From germline, CDR1 is SEHNR and CDR2 FQNEAQ (reference sequence). V lost 3 bases and J lost 4; bases outside the gene matches: 10. The CDR3 runs 16 residues. CDR3 coding DNA: TGTGCCAGCAGCTTGTTTAGCGGGAGAGGGTTTTACGAGCAGTACTTC. Translating it yields CASSLFSGRGFYEQYF.

This clonotype was detected a few times. This chain links TRBV5-5 with TRBJ2-7, with 11 bases fitting TRBD2. CDR1 and CDR2 (germline): SGHKS, YYEKEE (reference sequence). The length of the CDR3 is 14 residues. With 5 bases clipped from V and 2 bases from J, the junction kept 3 bases outside the gene matches. CDR3 DNA: TGTGCCAGCAGGGCGGGACTAGCGGCCTACGAGCAGTACTTC. Translated, it gives CASRAGLAAYEQYF.

The chain is built from TRBV7-3 and TRBJ2-3; D gene unclear. The CDR3 sequence is 13 residues long. Germline V gene sequence: CDR1 SGHTA, CDR2 FQGTGA. Deletions cut 4 bases from V and 6 bases from J, with 11 bases between. The CDR3 reads CASSYPGSDTQYF. DNA for the CDR3: TGTGCCAGCAGCTACCCAGGTTCCGATACGCAGTATTTT.

The chain uses TRBV10-3 and TRBJ1-1; 11 bases match TRBD1. The CDR3 has 15 residues. The germline CDR1 and CDR2 sequences are ENHRY and SYGVKD. V lost 10 bases to trimming and J lost 1 base; unmatched junction nucleotides: 8. The CDR3 DNA is TGTGCCAGTAGCCGGGACAGGGGGAAGAACACTGAAGCTTTCTTT. Its protein is CASSRDRGKNTEAFF.

The chain employs TRBV13 and TRBJ2-5; D possibly corresponds to TRBD2 (6 bases). Germline V CDR1 and CDR2: PRHDT, FYEKMQ (reference sequence). V lost 3 bases and J lost 1, with 9 bases in between. The CDR3 is made up of 14 amino acids. CDR3 bases: TGTGCCAGCAGCTTCGGGACTCCCCAAGAGACCCAGTACTTC. Residues: CASSFGTPQETQYF.

The chain carries TRBV5-1 and TRBJ2-3; D remains unclear. The germline gives CDR1 SGHRS, CDR2 YFSETQ. Trimming removed 0 bases from V and 2 bases from J, with 10 bases in between. The CDR3 length is 15 residues. CDR3 coding DNA: TGCGCCAGCAGCTTGGCCTACGCGCCCACAGATACGCAGTATTTT. It encodes CASSLAYAPTDTQYF.

This clonotype has more than one count but fewer than ten. This chain links TRBV6-5 with TRBJ2-7; D is unclear. CDR3 length: 13 residues. Germline V CDR1 and CDR2: MNHEY, SVGAGI. V was cut by 4 bases and J by 5 bases, with 12 bases left in between. The CDR3 protein is CASSWAGQDEQYF. CDR3 bases: TGTGCCAGCAGTTGGGCTGGGCAGGACGAGCAGTACTTC.

In this sample, this clonotype turned up many times. The chain has TRBV7-9 and TRBJ1-2, with no clear D. CDR3 size: 13 residues. The V end was cut by 3 bases, the J end by 6 bases, with 11 bases between. From germline, CDR1 is SEHNR and CDR2 FQNEAQ (reference sequence). The CDR3 loop is CASSLTTKDGYTF. The CDR3 DNA follows: TGTGCCAGCAGCTTGACGACGAAGGATGGCTACACCTTC.

The chain combines TRBV27 with TRBJ2-7; TRBD1 aligns across 7 bases. The CDR3 consists of 13 residues. Germline CDR1 is MNHEY and CDR2 is SMNVEV (reference sequence). Unmatched junction bases numbered 9, after V lost 9 bases and J lost 4 bases. In DNA form, the CDR3 reads TGTGCCAGTACGGGACAGTACCCTTACGAGCAGTACTTC. This codes for CASTGQYPYEQYF.

This clonotype was detected only a few times. This chain connects TRBV2 to TRBJ2-1; 7 bases are a match to TRBD2. Germline-derived CDR1 and CDR2 are SNHLY and FYNNEI. This CDR3 region has 14 residues. V lost 1 base, J lost 7 bases, and 4 bases stayed unmatched. CDR3 protein: CASSEGLAVNEQFF. The CDR3 DNA is TGTGCCAGCAGTGAAGGGCTAGCGGTAAATGAGCAGTTCTTC.

The rearrangement joins TRBV5-1 to TRBJ2-1; D could derive from TRBD1 or TRBD2 (5 bases each). CDR3 size: 15 residues. V shed 1 base and J shed 2 bases, with 10 bases lying between them. Per the germline V gene, CDR1 is SGHRS and CDR2 is YFSETQ. The CDR3 here is CASSLSVGAYNEQFF. CDR3 DNA sequence: TGCGCCAGCAGCTTGAGCGTGGGGGCCTACAATGAGCAGTTCTTC.

The J gene is TRBJ2-7, the V gene TRBV20-1, with TRBD1 identical over 9 bases. The CDR3 sequence is 12 residues long. Trimming removed 5 bases from V and 3 bases from J; junction bases left unmatched: 2. In germline, CDR1 is DFQATT, CDR2 SNEGSKA (reference sequence). The CDR3: CSAGDRDYEQYF. CDR3 DNA: TGCAGTGCTGGGGACAGGGACTACGAGCAGTACTTC.

This clonotype has just a few counts. The genes are TRBV28 and TRBJ2-7; TRBD1 matches at 7 bases. Germline assignment: CDR1 MDHEN and CDR2 SYDVKM. With V trimmed by 4 bases and J by 0 bases, 9 bases remained unmatched. The CDR3 totals 16 residues. The chain's CDR3 is CASSSPATGSSYEQYF. CDR3 coding DNA: TGTGCCAGCAGTTCTCCCGCGACAGGGAGCTCCTACGAGCAGTACTTC.

The DNA for the CDR3 is TGTGCCAGTAAAGACAGGGAACCCACAGATACGCAGTATTTT. Amino acids: CASKDREPTDTQYF. The chain employs TRBV2 and TRBJ2-3, with 7 bases that match TRBD1. Germline V gives CDR1 SNHLY, CDR2 FYNNEI. The J segment lost 2 bases and the V segment lost 9 bases, leaving 8 bases of the junction unmatched. The CDR3 length is 14 residues.

This clonotype occurred a few times. The CDR3 sequence is CASSSSSSGLQETQYF. The CDR3 DNA follows: TGTGCCAGCAGTTCCAGCTCTAGCGGGTTACAAGAGACCCAGTACTTC. The V and J genes are TRBV28 and TRBJ2-5; TRBD2 matches at 8 bases. The ends lost 4 bases at V and 2 bases at J; junction bases unmatched: 9. In germline, CDR1 is MDHEN, CDR2 SYDVKM. The CDR3 is 16 residues long.

This chain links TRBV12-3 or TRBV12-4 with TRBJ2-7; D not certain. Trimming pared 6 bases from V and 5 bases from J, leaving 11 bases between. The CDR3 sequence is 12 residues long. The chain's CDR3 is CASSPSDHEQYF. In DNA, the CDR3 is TGTGCCAGCAGCCCCTCGGACCACGAGCAGTACTTC.

The chain couples TRBV15 to TRBJ1-1; TRBD1 is a possible D gene (5 bases). Germline V CDR1 and CDR2: LNHNV, YYDKDF (reference sequence). This CDR3 has 13 amino acids. Trimming cost V 4 bases and J 5 bases, with 11 bases left between them. The CDR3 sequence: CATSNGEGTEAFF. In DNA form, the CDR3 reads TGTGCCACCAGCAACGGAGAGGGGACTGAAGCTTTCTTT.

V gene TRBV29-1 combines with J gene TRBJ1-1; 7 nucleotides align to TRBD1. Losses at the gene ends were 5 bases for V and 4 bases for J; bases not matched to a gene: 7. This CDR3 is built from 13 residues. In germline, CDR1 is SQVTM, CDR2 ANQGSEA. CDR3 DNA sequence: TGCAGCGTTACTGACAGGGACTTCACTGAAGCTTTCTTT. Translating gives CSVTDRDFTEAFF.

This clonotype was seen a handful of times. The gene calls are TRBV4-3 and TRBJ2-2, with D uncertain. With 2 bases removed from V and 5 bases from J, the gap between germline ends came to 9 bases. Looked up from germline, CDR1 is LGHNA and CDR2 is YSLEER. CDR3 size: 14 residues. CDR3 sequence: CASSQLYRTGELFF. CDR3 in DNA: TGCGCCAGCAGCCAATTATACCGAACCGGGGAGCTGTTTTTT.

The chain recombines TRBV5-1 with TRBJ1-6, with a weak D call TRBD1 (5 bases). V was cut by 4 bases and J by 5 bases, with 13 bases left in between. The germline CDR1 and CDR2 sequences are SGHRS and YFSETQ. The CDR3 covers 15 residues. This CDR3 reads CASSPAGTNNSPLHF. CDR3 sequence (DNA): TGCGCCAGCAGCCCCGCGGGGACCAATAATTCACCCCTCCACTTT.

The chain joins TRBV4-2 to TRBJ2-2; D unclear. The CDR3 has 14 amino acids. Germline values: CDR1 LGHNA, CDR2 YNFKEQ. Trimming removed 8 bases from V and 0 bases from J, with 10 bases in between. This chain's CDR3 is CASQRLANTGELFF. Written as DNA, the CDR3 is TGTGCCAGCCAGAGGCTAGCGAACACCGGGGAGCTGTTTTTT.

The chain has TRBV7-2 and TRBJ2-2, with unresolved D. The germline V gene has CDR1 SGHTA and CDR2 FQGNSA. This CDR3 comprises 17 residues. Trimming removed 1 base from V and 0 bases from J, with 12 bases in between. The CDR3 is CASSLVRVASNTGELFF. DNA for the CDR3: TGTGCCAGCAGCTTAGTTCGGGTAGCCTCGAACACCGGGGAGCTGTTTTTT.

The genes are TRBV29-1 and TRBJ2-1; 12 positions agree with TRBD2. V lost 4 bases, J lost 9 bases, and 7 bases stayed unmatched. Looked up from germline, CDR1 is SQVTM and CDR2 is ANQGSEA. The CDR3 sequence is 14 residues long. CDR3 nucleotide sequence: TGCAGCGTTGGGTCTAGCGGGAGGGTTGGTGAGCAGTTCTTC. Protein sequence: CSVGSSGRVGEQFF.